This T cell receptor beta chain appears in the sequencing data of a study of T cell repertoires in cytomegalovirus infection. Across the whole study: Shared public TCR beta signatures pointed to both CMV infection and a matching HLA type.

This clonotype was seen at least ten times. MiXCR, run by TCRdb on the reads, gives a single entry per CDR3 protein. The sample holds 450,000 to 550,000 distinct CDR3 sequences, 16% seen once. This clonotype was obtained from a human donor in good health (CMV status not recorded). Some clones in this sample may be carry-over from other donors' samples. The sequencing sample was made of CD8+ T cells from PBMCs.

This chain's CDR3 is CASSERGIRYEQYF. The CDR3 DNA reads as TGTGCCAGCAGTGAGAGGGGAATCCGCTACGAGCAGTACTTC. This chain joins TRBV6-6 and TRBJ2-7; D might be TRBD1 or TRBD2, each matching 5 bases. Trimming removed 5 bases at V and 3 bases at J, with 14 bases between. The CDR3 spans 14 residues. CDR1 MNHNY and CDR2 SVGAGI come from the germline V gene (reference sequence).